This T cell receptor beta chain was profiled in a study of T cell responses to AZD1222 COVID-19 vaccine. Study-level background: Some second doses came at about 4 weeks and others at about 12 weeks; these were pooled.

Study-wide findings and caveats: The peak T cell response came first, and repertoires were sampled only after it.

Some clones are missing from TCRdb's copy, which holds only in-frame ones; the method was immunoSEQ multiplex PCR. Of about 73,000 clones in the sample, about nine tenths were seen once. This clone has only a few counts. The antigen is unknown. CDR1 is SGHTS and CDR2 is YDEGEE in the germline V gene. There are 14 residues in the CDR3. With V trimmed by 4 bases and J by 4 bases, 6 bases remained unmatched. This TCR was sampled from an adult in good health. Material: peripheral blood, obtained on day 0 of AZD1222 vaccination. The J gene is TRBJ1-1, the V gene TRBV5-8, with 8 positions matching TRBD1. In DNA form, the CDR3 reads TGTGCCAGCAGCCGACAGGGGCTGGGCACTGAAGCTTTCTTT. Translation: CASSRQGLGTEAFF.